The entry that follows covers one TCR beta chain sequence. The antigen is not known. The data are from a study of T cells in Graves' hyperthyroidism and ophthalmopathy. Unmatched junction bases numbered 7, after V lost 4 bases and J lost 5 bases. CDR1 DFQATT and CDR2 SNEGSKA come from the germline V gene (reference sequence). The CDR3 spans 13 residues. TCR beta CDR3 regions were amplified from RNA transcripts. The primer set for the first-round RT-PCR of the TCR CDR3 was HTBI. Via MiXCR, TCRdb re-called the multiplex PCR reads, giving one row per CDR3 protein. The data contain 310,000 or so distinct CDR3 sequences, about 18% of them singletons. General observations from the study: Most thyroid clonotypes with frequency above 0.001 were detected in blood. Ophthalmopathy was predicted by the model a median of about 6.5 months ahead of onset.

Diagnoses used clinical symptoms, serum thyroxine and TRAb, thyroid ultrasound and orbital computed tomography. Isolation of PBMCs was performed on around 9.7 ml fresh peripheral blood. This TCR was recovered from a woman aged 55-70 years with Graves' ophthalmopathy. This chain connects TRBV20-1 to TRBJ2-5; TRBD2 agrees at 7 bases. Sample: blood. The CDR3 DNA reads as TGCAGTGCTATAAGACTAGCAGAGGAGACCCAGTACTTC. This sequence encodes CSAIRLAEETQYF.